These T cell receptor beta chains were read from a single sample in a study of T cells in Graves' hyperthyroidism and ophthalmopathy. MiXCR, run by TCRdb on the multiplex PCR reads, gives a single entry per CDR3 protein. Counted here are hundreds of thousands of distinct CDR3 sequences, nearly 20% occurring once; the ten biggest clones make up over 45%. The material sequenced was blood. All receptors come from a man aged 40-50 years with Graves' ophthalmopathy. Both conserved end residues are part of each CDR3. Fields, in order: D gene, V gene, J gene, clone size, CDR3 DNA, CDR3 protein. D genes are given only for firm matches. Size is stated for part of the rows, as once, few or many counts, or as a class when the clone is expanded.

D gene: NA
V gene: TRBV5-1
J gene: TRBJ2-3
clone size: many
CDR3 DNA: TGCGCCAGCACCTTGGAGGGGATTAGCACAGATACGCAGTATTTT
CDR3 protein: CASTLEGISTDTQYF

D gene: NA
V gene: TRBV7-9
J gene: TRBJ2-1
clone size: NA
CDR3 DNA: TGTGCCAGCAGCTTAGCCGGGACTGGAACCTACAATGAGCAGTTCTTC
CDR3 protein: CASSLAGTGTYNEQFF

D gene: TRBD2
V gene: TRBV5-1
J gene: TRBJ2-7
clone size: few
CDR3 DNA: TGCGCCAGCAGCTTTACTAGCGGGAGTAACTACGAGCAGTACTTC
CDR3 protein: CASSFTSGSNYEQYF

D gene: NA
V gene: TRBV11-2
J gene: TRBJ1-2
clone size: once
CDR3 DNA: TGTGCCAGCAGCTCACCTCCCGCTTGGAGTTCTCCCGCCCTTGGGAGCTATGGCTACACCTTC
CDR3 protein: CASSSPPAWSSPALGSYGYTF

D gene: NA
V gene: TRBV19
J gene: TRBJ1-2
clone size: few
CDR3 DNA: TGTGCCAGTAGTTTATTAGAAGGGGAGGAATTTGGCTACACCTTC
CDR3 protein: CASSLLEGEEFGYTF

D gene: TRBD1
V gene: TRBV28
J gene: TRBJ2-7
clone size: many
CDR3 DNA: TGTGCCAGCAGTTTAGTCTTAAGGGTCGGGACAGGGGACTACGAGCAGTACTTC
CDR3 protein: CASSLVLRVGTGDYEQYF

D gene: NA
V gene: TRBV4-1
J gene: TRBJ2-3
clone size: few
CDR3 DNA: TGCGCCAGCAGCCATAGGCGGGCAGATACGCAGTATTTT
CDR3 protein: CASSHRRADTQYF

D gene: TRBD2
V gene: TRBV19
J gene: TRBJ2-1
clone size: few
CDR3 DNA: TGTGCCAGTAGTGCTGCCTTAGCGGGAGCCTACAATGAGCAGTTCTTC
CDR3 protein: CASSAALAGAYNEQFF

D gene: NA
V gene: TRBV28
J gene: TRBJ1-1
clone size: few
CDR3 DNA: TGTGCCAGCAGTTTGGGGGGGGATCACACTGAAGCTTTCTTT
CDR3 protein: CASSLGGDHTEAFF

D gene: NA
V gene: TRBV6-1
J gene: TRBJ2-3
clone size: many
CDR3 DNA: TGTGCCAGCATTTACGGCACGCAGTATTTT
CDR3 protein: CASIYGTQYF

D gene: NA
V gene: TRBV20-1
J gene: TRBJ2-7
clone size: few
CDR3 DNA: TGCAGTGCTAGTGAGTGGGGGCTTTCCTACGAGCAGTACTTC
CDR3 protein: CSASEWGLSYEQYF

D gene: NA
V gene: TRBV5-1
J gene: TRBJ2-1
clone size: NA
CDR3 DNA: TGCGCCAGCAGCTTCCTAGCACAGAACTACAATGAGCAGTTCTTC
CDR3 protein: CASSFLAQNYNEQFF

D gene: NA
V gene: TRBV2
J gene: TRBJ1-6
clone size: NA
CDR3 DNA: TGTGCCAGCACTAGAGATGGCGGGAATTCACCCCTCCACTTT
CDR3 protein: CASTRDGGNSPLHF

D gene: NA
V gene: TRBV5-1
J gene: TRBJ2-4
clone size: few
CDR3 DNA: TGCGCCAGCAGCCCGGGACAACAATTAAACATTCAGTACTTC
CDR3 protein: CASSPGQQLNIQYF

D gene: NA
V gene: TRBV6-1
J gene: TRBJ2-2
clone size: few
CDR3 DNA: TGTGCCAGCAGTGAAGGGGTCGGGGAGCTGTTTTTT
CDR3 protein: CASSEGVGELFF

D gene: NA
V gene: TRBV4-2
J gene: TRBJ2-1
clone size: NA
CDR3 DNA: TGTGCTACCGGGACAACCTACAATGAGCAGTTCTTC
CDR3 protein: CATGTTYNEQFF

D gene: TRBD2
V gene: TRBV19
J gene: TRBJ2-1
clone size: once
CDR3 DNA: TGTGCCAGTTCCGGGGCTAGCGGGTACAATGAGCAGTTCTTC
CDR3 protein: CASSGASGYNEQFF

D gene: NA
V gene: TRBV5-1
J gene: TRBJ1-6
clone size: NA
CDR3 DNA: TGCGCCAGCAGCTTGGGACAGCCTGGGAATTCACCCCTCCACTTT
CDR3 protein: CASSLGQPGNSPLHF

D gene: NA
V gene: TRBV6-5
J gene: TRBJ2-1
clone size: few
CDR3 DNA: TGTGCCAGCAGTTACCCCCGGGGAGGGGCTCCTAAATCGGGACAACTATCCTACAATGAGCAGTTCTTC
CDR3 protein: CASSYPRGGAPKSGQLSYNEQFF

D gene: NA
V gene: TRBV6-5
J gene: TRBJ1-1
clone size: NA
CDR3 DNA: TGTGCCAGCAGTTACGGTGGACAGCGGAACACTGAAGCTTTCTTT
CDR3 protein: CASSYGGQRNTEAFF

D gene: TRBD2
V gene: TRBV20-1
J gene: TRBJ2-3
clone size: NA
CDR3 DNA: TGCAGTGCCACCCCCGTTAACGGACTAGCGGGGTACACAGATACGCAGTATTTT
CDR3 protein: CSATPVNGLAGYTDTQYF

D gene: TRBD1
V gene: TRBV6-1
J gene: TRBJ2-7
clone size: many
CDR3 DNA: TGTGCCAGCAGTAAGACAGGGGGCATGTACGAGCAGTACTTC
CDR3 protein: CASSKTGGMYEQYF

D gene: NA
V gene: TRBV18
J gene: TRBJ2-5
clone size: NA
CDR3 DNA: TGTGCCAGCTCACCAGAGAATCAAGAGACCCAGTACTTC
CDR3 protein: CASSPENQETQYF

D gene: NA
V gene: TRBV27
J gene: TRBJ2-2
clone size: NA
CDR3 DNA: TGTGCCAGCAGTTTATTTTTCCCTAGTTACGCCGGGGAGCTGTTTTTT
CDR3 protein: CASSLFFPSYAGELFF

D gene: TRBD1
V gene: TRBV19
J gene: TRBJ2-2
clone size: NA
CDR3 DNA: TGTGCCAGTATGAGACAGGGGGCTGTCACCGGGGAGCTGTTTTTT
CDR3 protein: CASMRQGAVTGELFF

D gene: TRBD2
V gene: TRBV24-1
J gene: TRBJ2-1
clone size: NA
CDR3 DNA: TGTGCCACCAGTGAACTAGCGGGAAGGCAGGAGCAGTTCTTC
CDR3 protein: CATSELAGRQEQFF

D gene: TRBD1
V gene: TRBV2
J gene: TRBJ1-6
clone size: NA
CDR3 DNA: TGTGCCAGCGGGAATACAGGGGGACCTTCACCCCTCCACTTT
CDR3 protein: CASGNTGGPSPLHF

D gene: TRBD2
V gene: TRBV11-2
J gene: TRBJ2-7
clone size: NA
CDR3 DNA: TGTGCCAGCAGCTTAGTCGGGGAGGGCTACGAGCAGTACTTC
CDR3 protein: CASSLVGEGYEQYF

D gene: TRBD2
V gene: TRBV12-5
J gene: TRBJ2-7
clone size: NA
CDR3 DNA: TGTGCTAGTGGTATAGGGTATAGCGGGTACGAGCAGTACTTC
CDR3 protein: CASGIGYSGYEQYF

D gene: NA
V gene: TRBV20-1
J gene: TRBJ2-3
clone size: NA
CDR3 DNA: TGCAGTGCTAGAGAATATAGGGGGGCCCCCAAAATCACAGATACGCAGTATTTT
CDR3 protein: CSAREYRGAPKITDTQYF

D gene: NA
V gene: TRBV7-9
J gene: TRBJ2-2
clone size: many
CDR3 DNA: TGTGCCAGCAGCTTAGCGCTGAACACCGGGGAGCTGTTTTTT
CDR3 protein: CASSLALNTGELFF

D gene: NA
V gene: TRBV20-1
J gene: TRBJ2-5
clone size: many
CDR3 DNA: TGCAGCATAGGGGGACAATTCGAGACCCAGTACTTC
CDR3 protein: CSIGGQFETQYF

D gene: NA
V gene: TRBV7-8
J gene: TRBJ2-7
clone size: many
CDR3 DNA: TGTGCCAGCAGCTCCCCCCACGGGGCCTACGAGCAGTACTTC
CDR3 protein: CASSSPHGAYEQYF

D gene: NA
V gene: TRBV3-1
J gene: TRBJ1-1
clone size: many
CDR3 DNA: TGTGCCAGCAGCCGAGGACTCGAGAACACTGAAGCTTTCTTT
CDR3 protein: CASSRGLENTEAFF

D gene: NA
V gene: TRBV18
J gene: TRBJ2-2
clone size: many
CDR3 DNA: TGTGCCAGCTCACCAACAGAGAGCTTCACCGGGGAGCTGTTTTTT
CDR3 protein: CASSPTESFTGELFF

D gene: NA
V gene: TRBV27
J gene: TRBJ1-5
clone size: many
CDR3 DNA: TGTGCCAGCAGTCTAATACATGGGACACGGCCCCAGCATTTT
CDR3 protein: CASSLIHGTRPQHF

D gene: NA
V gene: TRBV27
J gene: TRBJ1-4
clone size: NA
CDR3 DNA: TGTGCCAGCAAAAGACCGTCTAATGAAAAACTGCTTTTT
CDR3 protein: CASKRPSNEKLLF

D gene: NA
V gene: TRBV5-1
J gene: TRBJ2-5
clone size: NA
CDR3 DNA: TGCGCCAGCAGTCAGGGGCACCACCAAGAGACCCAGTACTTC
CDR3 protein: CASSQGHHQETQYF

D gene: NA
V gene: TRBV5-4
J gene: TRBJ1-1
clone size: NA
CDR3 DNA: TGTGCCAGCAGCTACCGCGGAGGAATGAACACTGAAGCTTTCTTT
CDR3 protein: CASSYRGGMNTEAFF

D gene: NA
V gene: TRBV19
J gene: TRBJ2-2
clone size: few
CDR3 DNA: TGTGCCAGTAGTAGTGTCCGAGGTTGGCAGCCCAGAACCGGGGAGCTGTTTTTT
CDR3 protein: CASSSVRGWQPRTGELFF

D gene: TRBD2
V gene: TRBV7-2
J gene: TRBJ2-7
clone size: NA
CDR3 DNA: TGTGCCAGCAGTACGGGAGGGCCGAGAGAGCAGTACTTC
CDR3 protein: CASSTGGPREQYF

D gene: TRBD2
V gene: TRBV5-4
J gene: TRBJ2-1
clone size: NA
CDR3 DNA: TGTGCCAGCAGCTATCCGGGGGGGCTGAAGAATGAGCAGTTCTTC
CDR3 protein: CASSYPGGLKNEQFF